This passage covers 28 T cell receptor beta chains from one sample sequenced in a study of T cell repertoires in cytomegalovirus infection. These receptors have no identified antigens. TCRdb reanalysed the reads using MiXCR and keeps one entry per CDR3 protein. The sample lists hundreds of thousands of distinct CDR3 sequences, under 40% occurring once. The source material was cultured CD8+ T cells from PBMCs, sampled from culture after CMV antigen stimulation. The receptor set was obtained from a human donor in good health (CMV status not recorded). Some clones in this sample may be carry-over from other donors' samples.

This clonotype was counted only a few times. The chain links TRBV15 to TRBJ2-7, with D perhaps TRBD1 (6 bases). From germline, CDR1 is LNHNV and CDR2 YYDKDF (reference sequence). The CDR3 has 17 residues. The V and J ends lost 1 base and 2 bases respectively, with 18 bases between them. CDR3 coding DNA: TGTGCCACCAGCAGAGCCTGGACAGACCCCTCGACCTACGAGCAGTACGTC. Translation gives CATSRAWTDPSTYEQYV.

The V and J genes are TRBV7-9 and TRBJ2-1; a possible D gene is TRBD1 (5 bases). Looked up from germline, CDR1 is SEHNR and CDR2 is FQNEAQ (reference sequence). The CDR3 has 14 amino acids. V lost 8 bases, J lost 5 bases, and 16 bases lay in between. The CDR3: CASLDQGPNNEQFF. DNA for the CDR3: TGTGCCAGCTTAGATCAGGGCCCTAACAATGAGCAGTTCTTC.

The rearrangement uses TRBV24-1 and TRBJ1-5, with D uncertain. V was clipped by 4 bases and J by 3 bases, with 9 bases between them. This CDR3 region has 14 residues. Germline-derived CDR1 and CDR2 are KGHDR and SFDVKD. CDR3 sequence: CATSDSDSNQPQHF. CDR3 nucleotides: TGTGCCACCAGTGACTCCGACTCCAATCAGCCCCAGCATTTT.

This clonotype showed up just a few times. The chain has TRBV7-6 and TRBJ2-1; TRBD2 matches 7 bases. The V gene's germline CDR1 is SGHVS and CDR2 FNYEAQ. This CDR3 is built from 17 residues. V lost 5 bases to trimming and J lost 3 bases; unmatched junction nucleotides: 13. CDR3 amino acids: CASSVWAGDYNYNEQFF. CDR3 DNA: TGTGCCAGCAGCGTTTGGGCCGGGGACTATAACTACAATGAGCAGTTCTTC.

The chain has TRBV2 and TRBJ2-3; D is uncertain. Trimming pared 3 bases from V and 3 bases from J, leaving 4 bases between. Germline V lookup: CDR1 SNHLY, CDR2 FYNNEI. The CDR3 sequence is 12 residues long. CDR3 residues: CASSDETDTQYF. CDR3 nucleotide sequence: TGTGCCAGCAGTGATGAGACAGATACGCAGTATTTT.

CDR3 in amino acids: CASSVAGALYNEQFF. CDR3 nucleotides: TGTGCCAGCAGCGTAGCGGGGGCTCTCTACAATGAGCAGTTCTTC. V gene TRBV9 combines with J gene TRBJ2-1, with D possibly being TRBD1 or TRBD2 (6 bases each). Germline CDR1 is SGDLS and CDR2 is YYNGEE. V was trimmed by 0 bases and J by 3 bases, leaving 10 bases between them. This CDR3 has 15 amino acids.

The chain recombines TRBV27 with TRBJ2-1; 9 bases match TRBD2. Germline V gene data show CDR1 as MNHEY and CDR2 as SMNVEV (reference sequence). The CDR3 contains 15 residues. The ends lost 4 bases at V and 10 bases at J; junction bases unmatched: 11. CDR3 amino acids: CASSWGVAGAREQFF. As DNA, the CDR3 is TGTGCCAGCAGTTGGGGAGTAGCGGGAGCTCGGGAGCAGTTCTTC.

This clonotype has more than one count but fewer than ten. The genes are TRBV7-2 and TRBJ1-5, with D maybe TRBD1 (5 bases). This CDR3 region has 14 residues. Germline V gives CDR1 SGHTA, CDR2 FQGNSA. Between the trimmed V and J ends, which lost 2 bases and 6 bases, there was a span of 11 bases. CDR3 amino acids: CASSLNGGFQPQHF. In DNA form, the CDR3 reads TGTGCCAGCAGCTTAAATGGGGGTTTTCAGCCCCAGCATTTT.

The J gene is TRBJ1-1, the V gene TRBV20-1; D unresolved. V lost 5 bases to trimming and J lost 1 base, with 8 bases between them. The CDR3 consists of 12 residues. From germline, CDR1 is DFQATT and CDR2 SNEGSKA (reference sequence). CDR3 DNA sequence: TGCAGTGCTCTTCCCAGGAACACTGAAGCTTTCTTT. Translated: CSALPRNTEAFF.

V gene TRBV6-6 combines with J gene TRBJ2-1, with TRBD2 as a possible D gene (6 bases). Trimming removed 2 bases at V and 6 bases at J, with 14 bases between. Germline CDR1 and CDR2: MNHNY and SVGAGI (reference sequence). This CDR3 contains 15 residues. The CDR3, as DNA: TGTGCCAGCAGTTACGGTGGAGGGGAGGTCAATGAGCAGTTCTTC. It yields the protein CASSYGGGEVNEQFF.

As for this clonotype: The germline gene is not matched at one end of the junction; a read error may be the cause. The chain is built from TRBV27 and TRBJ2-1, with D maybe TRBD1 (6 bases). Germline-derived CDR1 and CDR2 are MNHEY and SMNVEV (reference sequence). The CDR3 runs to 14 residues. DNA for the CDR3: TGTGTCAGCAGTTCCTCACCGGGACATAGGGTGCAGTTCTTC. This encodes CVSSSSPGHRVQFF.

This clonotype was observed a handful of times. J is TRBJ1-1 and V is TRBV6-5; D is possibly TRBD1 (5 bases). The CDR3 loop spans 15 amino acids. V was clipped by 1 base and J by 0 bases, with 9 bases between them. Per the germline V gene, CDR1 is MNHEY and CDR2 is SVGAGI. CDR3 amino acids: CASSYFLGVNTEAFF. The CDR3 nucleotides are TGTGCCAGCAGTTACTTTTTAGGGGTGAACACTGAAGCTTTCTTT.

The rearrangement uses TRBV7-9 and TRBJ2-5; D may be TRBD2 (6 bases). The V gene's germline CDR1 is SEHNR and CDR2 FQNEAQ (reference sequence). V lost 2 bases and J lost 4, with 14 bases in between. The CDR3 has 15 amino acids. The CDR3 here is CASSLFGGAGETQYF. The CDR3 DNA sequence: TGTGCCAGCAGCTTATTCGGGGGAGCGGGAGAGACCCAGTACTTC.

This clonotype has a count of ten or more. The V and J genes are TRBV19 and TRBJ2-4; the D call may be TRBD1 or TRBD2 (5 bases each). The CDR3 runs 15 residues. Germline V lookup: CDR1 LNHDA, CDR2 SQIVND (reference sequence). V lost 1 base to trimming and J lost 5 bases, with 12 bases between them. CDR3 sequence reads: CASSIVTRGQNIQYF. The CDR3 DNA sequence: TGTGCCAGTAGTATAGTAACGAGGGGCCAAAACATTCAGTACTTC.

The chain uses TRBV7-9 and TRBJ1-2; TRBD1 matches 8 bases. The CDR3 sequence is 19 residues long. Germline CDR1 is SEHNR and CDR2 is FQNEAQ (reference sequence). The ends lost 5 bases at V and 5 bases at J; junction bases unmatched: 22. Here the CDR3 reads CASSPPSDRARGKFYGYTF. Written as DNA, the CDR3 is TGTGCCAGCAGCCCGCCGTCGGACAGGGCCAGAGGAAAGTTTTATGGCTACACCTTC.

This clonotype was observed a few times. This chain uses TRBV5-4 with TRBJ2-5, with D perhaps TRBD2 (5 bases). CDR3 size: 15 residues. Germline-derived CDR1 and CDR2 are SGHNT and YYREEE (reference sequence). Trimming stripped 6 bases from V and 4 bases from J, with 19 bases between. The CDR3 nucleotides read TGTGCCAGCACCTCGAGTTTCGGTGCGGGAGAGACCCAGTACTTC. Residues: CASTSSFGAGETQYF.

This rearrangement joins TRBV6-2 or TRBV6-3 to TRBJ1-2; D is uncertain. CDR3 size: 16 residues. Trimming shortened V by 0 bases and J by 0 bases, and 11 bases separated the two germline ends. Per the germline V gene, CDR1 is MNHEY and CDR2 is SVGEGT. This CDR3 is CASSYSRFAANYGYTF. DNA for the CDR3: TGTGCCAGCAGTTACTCTCGGTTTGCAGCTAACTATGGCTACACCTTC.

This clonotype showed up many times. The chain is built from TRBV11-3 and TRBJ2-1; TRBD2 agrees at 11 bases. The length of the CDR3 is 17 residues. Trimming at V came to 5 bases and at J to 7 bases, leaving 13 bases not matched to a gene. Germline V gene data show CDR1 as SGHNT and CDR2 as YENEEA. CDR3 in amino acids: CASSQLTTSGDLNEQFF. For the CDR3, the DNA is TGTGCCAGCAGCCAACTCACGACTAGCGGGGATCTAAATGAGCAGTTCTTC. The whole variable domain, remainder taken from reference TRBV11-3 and TRBJ2-1, is EAGVVQSPRYKIIEKKQPVAFWCNPISGHNTLYWYLQNLGQGPELLIRYENEEAVDDSQLPKDRFSAERLKGVDSTLKIQPAELGDSAVYLCASSQLTTSGDLNEQFFGPGTRLTVL.

The V gene is TRBV27, the J gene TRBJ1-1, with D hard to call. The V and J ends lost 6 bases and 3 bases respectively, with 23 bases between them. CDR1 is MNHEY and CDR2 is SMNVEV in the germline V gene (reference sequence). CDR3 length: 17 residues. The CDR3: CASRPLRYEGIYTEAFF. In DNA, the CDR3 is TGTGCCAGCAGGCCCCTGCGGTATGAGGGAATATACACTGAAGCTTTCTTT.

The table lists this clonotype with a few counts. This rearrangement joins TRBV5-4 to TRBJ2-5; 10 nucleotides match TRBD2. The CDR3 is 16 amino acids. The ends lost 4 bases at V and 9 bases at J; junction bases unmatched: 15. Germline V gene data show CDR1 as SGHNT and CDR2 as YYREEE (reference sequence). The CDR3 spells CASSGTSGESAFPQYF. Here the CDR3 DNA reads TGTGCCAGCAGCGGAACTAGCGGGGAGTCCGCTTTCCCCCAGTACTTC. Full variable domain (missing parts from reference TRBV5-4 and TRBJ2-5): ETGVTQSPTHLIKTRGQQVTLRCSSQSGHNTVSWYQQALGQGPQFIFQYYREEENGRGNFPPRFSGLQFPNYSSELNVNALELDDSALYLCASSGTSGESAFPQYFGPGTRLLVL.

The rearrangement joins TRBV4-1 to TRBJ2-1; D unclear. This CDR3 is 16 amino acids long. Trimming stripped 0 bases from V and 2 bases from J, with 11 bases between. Germline-derived CDR1 and CDR2 are MGHRA and YSYEKL. The CDR3 region is CASSQDGAETYNEQFF. DNA for the CDR3: TGCGCCAGCAGCCAAGATGGCGCAGAGACCTACAATGAGCAGTTCTTC.

This clonotype was found a few times. The J gene is TRBJ2-1, the V gene TRBV3-1, with D perhaps matching TRBD2 (6 bases). V dropped 0 bases and J dropped 6 bases, with 15 bases sitting between them. CDR1 and CDR2 from the germline V gene are LGHDT and YNNKEL (reference sequence). CDR3 length: 16 residues. This chain's CDR3 is CASSQDTLPGVNEQFF. The DNA for the CDR3 is TGTGCCAGCAGCCAAGATACCCTCCCGGGGGTCAATGAGCAGTTCTTC.

The chain employs TRBV4-3 and TRBJ1-1; the D gene is possibly TRBD1 (5 bases). The CDR3 extends over 16 amino acids. V lost 1 base to trimming and J lost 0 bases, with 12 bases between them. The germline V gene encodes CDR1 LGHNA and CDR2 YSLEER. As DNA, the CDR3 is TGCGCCAGCAGCCAAGGGGGCGGGCAATTGAACACTGAAGCTTTCTTT. Its protein product is CASSQGGGQLNTEAFF.

CDR3 protein: CASSTEGPGYGYTF. CDR3 bases: TGTGCCAGCAGCACAGAGGGTCCGGGCTATGGCTACACCTTC. The chain uses TRBV7-9 and TRBJ1-2; D gene uncertain. Trimming took off 5 bases at V and 4 bases at J, with 14 bases between the two ends. The germline CDR1 and CDR2 sequences are SEHNR and FQNEAQ (reference sequence). The CDR3 runs 14 residues.

This clonotype was seen just once. The chain links TRBV9 to TRBJ2-3, with TRBD2 identical over 13 bases. Germline values: CDR1 SGDLS, CDR2 YYNGEE. There are 17 residues in the CDR3. J gave up 3 bases and V 3 bases, and 7 bases lay outside the gene matches. The CDR3, as DNA: TGTGCCAGCAGCGAACCGGGACTAGCGGGGATTACAGATACGCAGTATTTT. Protein: CASSEPGLAGITDTQYF.

In this sample, this clonotype turned up a few times. This chain links TRBV11-2 with TRBJ2-3; 8 bases line up with TRBD1. The CDR3 loop spans 13 amino acids. V was clipped by 5 bases and J by 9 bases; unmatched bases: 7. Germline loops: CDR1 SGHAT, CDR2 FQNNGV. The CDR3 DNA follows: TGTGCCAGCAGCGGGCCAGGGGGCGAAACGCAGTATTTT. Its protein is CASSGPGGETQYF.

The rearrangement links TRBV12-5 to TRBJ2-1, with 8 bases lining up with TRBD1. CDR3 length: 13 amino acids. V lost 5 bases, J lost 5 bases, and 2 bases stayed unmatched. Germline V gives CDR1 LGHNT, CDR2 FRNRAP. The CDR3 coding sequence is TGTGCTAGTGGTCGGGACAGGAACAATGAGCAGTTCTTC. Its translation is CASGRDRNNEQFF.

The chain recombines TRBV29-1 with TRBJ2-5; tentative D call: TRBD2 (6 bases). This CDR3 region has 11 residues. Germline V CDR1 and CDR2: SQVTM, ANQGSEA. Between the trimmed V and J ends, which lost 5 bases and 5 bases, there was a span of 9 bases. The CDR3 loop is CSVPGRETQYF. DNA for the CDR3: TGCAGCGTTCCGGGGAGGGAGACCCAGTACTTC. Together with reference TRBV29-1 and TRBJ2-5, the CDR3 gives the full variable domain: SAVISQKPSRDICQRGTSLTIQCQVDSQVTMMFWYRQQPGQSLTLIATANQGSEATYESGFVIDKFPISRPNLTFSTLTVSNMSPEDSSIYLCSVPGRETQYFGPGTRLLVL.